The text below deals with one T cell receptor beta chain. Its antigen is still unknown. Nothing much larger sits one base from this clone, and base qualities are not available. These data come from a study of T cell responses to AZD1222 COVID-19 vaccine (dated by TCRdb to about 2021). As for the study more broadly: Because spike-specific TCR depth and breadth did not differ between the two schedules, AZD1222 recipients who got a second dose at roughly 4 weeks were pooled with those who got a second dose at roughly 12 weeks. TCR sequencing covered fewer than 250 trial participants: roughly 200 given two doses of AZD1222 and 26 given two doses of MenACWY control vaccine. Trial participants were enrolled by age into 18-55, 56-69 and 70-plus year subgroups, with about 150, 27 and 61 TCR-sequenced participants respectively. The research as a whole found: Because no day 14 peak-response samples were available, the repertoires could be characterized only after the peak T cell response. Most participants were white British and females outnumbered males, and the authors suggested that clonal diversity may have been underestimated. CD4 TCRs associated with the vaccine covered the entire spike protein, and the dominant responses were in regions 160-218 and 743-854. Conclusions about previously exposed vaccinees were limited because only six AZD1222 recipients were SARS-CoV-2 seropositive at baseline. Epitopes outside the regions mutated in the B.1.351 and B.1.1.7 variants were reportedly recognized by nearly half of the unique spike-specific TCRs. After two AZD1222 doses, spike-specific TCR breadth and depth were significantly higher than at day 0 and than in MenACWY recipients. The 56-69-year group was small, and its depth increase did not reach significance, likely because of low power.

Trimming removed 0 bases from V and 1 base from J, leaving 13 bases between the germline ends. The CDR3 starts with the cysteine, ends with the phenylalanine, and has 17 residues. Only the CDR3 DNA stays, 51 bases, in frame from base 1. From the germline V gene, CDR1 is SGHTA and CDR2 is FQGNSA. The time point label on this specimen signifies: baseline before first vaccination. Vaccinee samples came from UK trials COV001 and COV002, including a single-blind randomized controlled phase 2/3 trial of AZD1222 (ChAdOx1 nCoV-19) in healthy adults. For TCRbeta chain sequencing, PBMC samples from trial participants were taken at day 0 and at day 28 after the second dose. The CDR3 regions of human TCRbeta chains were subjected to immunosequencing. In the authors' own workflow: TCRs in the repertoires were matched against a reference library of SARS-CoV-2-specific TCRs that had been generated with the MIRA antigen-specificity platform. Breadth was defined as the fraction of unique TCRs that were SARS-CoV-2-associated. Depth was defined as the fraction of total T cells that were SARS-CoV-2-associated. Using the MIRA data, each spike-specific TCR was assigned both to the spike region to which the TCR was reactive and to a CD4 or CD8 class. Log10-transformed breadth and depth values were compared by one-way ANOVA with Sidak's multiple comparisons tests. This is the immuneACCESS table as TCRdb keeps it, with only in-frame sequences that have V and J called. A part of the clones is gone; compared with another copy, unresolved V genes explain less than half, and the rest is unexplained. The DNA was the basis for D and trimming; V, J and clone size are from that table. Present in this sample are approximately 70,000 clones, 65% to 85% of which were seen just once. 8% to 10% of the sample belongs to the ten largest clones.

The clonotype was recovered from an adult in good health. The chain is made from TRBV7-2 and TRBJ1-5, with TRBD1 as a weak D call on 6 bases. The material was peripheral blood, obtained on day 0 of AZD1222 vaccination. The CDR3 here reads CASSLAGGGWSNQPQHF. DNA sequence: TGTGCCAGCAGCTTAGCAGGAGGGGGGTGGAGCAATCAGCCCCAGCATTTT.